One and the same sample provided the 31 T cell receptor beta chains below, sequenced in a study of shared clonotypes between healthy human individuals. Clones were sequenced by immunoSEQ multiplex PCR, and TCRdb holds only the in-frame ones, with some missing. The table shows about 490,000 clones, with approximately 84% occurring only once. The sample taken for sequencing was PBMCs. These receptors were obtained from a woman aged 40-49 years in good health. Some clones in this sample may be carry-over from other donors' samples.

The chain is built from TRBV2 and TRBJ1-2, with 11 bases aligning to TRBD1. The CDR3 is 13 residues long. CDR1 and CDR2 (germline): SNHLY, FYNNEI. V gave up 8 bases and J gave up 10 bases; unmatched junction bases: 9. In DNA form, the CDR3 reads TGTGCCAGCCCCCCTGGGACAGGGGGACCCTACACCTTC. This translates into CASPPGTGGPYTF. The full variable domain, its missing parts supplied by reference TRBV2 and TRBJ1-2, is EPEVTQTPSHQVTQMGQEVILRCVPISNHLYFYWYRQILGQKVEFLVSFYNNEISEKSEIFDDQFSVERPDGSNFTLKIRSTKLEDSAMYFCASPPGTGGPYTFGSGTRLTVV.

As for this clone: One base separates it from a far larger clone, so it is likely a read error. The chain is built from TRBV6-4 and TRBJ1-5; the D gene could be TRBD1 or TRBD2 (5 bases each). The last part of the DNA fits TRBJ2-3 better; the J call may be wrong. The germline V gene has CDR1 MRHNA and CDR2 SNTAGT. This CDR3 has 14 amino acids. The CDR3 nucleotides are TGTGCCAGCAGTTACGGGACGGAGAATCAGCCCCAGTATTTT. It is translated as CASSYGTENQPQYF.

The chain is built from TRBV6-4 and TRBJ1-1, with D possibly being TRBD1 (5 bases). The CDR3 consists of 15 residues. In germline, CDR1 is MRHNA, CDR2 SNTAGT. The germline V and J ends were trimmed by 6 bases and 0 bases, with 14 bases remaining between them. The CDR3 bases are TGTGCCAGCAGGGGCCCCGGGGCAATGAACACTGAAGCTTTCTTT. Translated, it gives CASRGPGAMNTEAFF.

This clone was detected once. The chain employs TRBV6-6 and TRBJ2-1; D is undetermined. V was trimmed by 8 bases and J by 10 bases, leaving 12 bases between them. The CDR3 spans 11 residues. The germline CDR1 and CDR2 sequences are MNHNY and SVGAGI (reference sequence). In nucleotides, the CDR3 is TGTGCCAGCGGTAGAGTTGACGAGCAGTTCTTC. It encodes CASGRVDEQFF.

This clone appeared a few times. The chain is built from TRBV7-9 and TRBJ2-1; 8 positions agree with TRBD2. CDR1 SEHNR and CDR2 FQNEAQ come from the germline V gene (reference sequence). The CDR3 totals 16 residues. J was trimmed by 4 bases and V by 5 bases; bases with no gene match: 10. CDR3 region: CASSPRGGSRYNEQFF. For the CDR3, the DNA is TGTGCCAGCAGCCCCCGGGGGGGATCTCGGTACAATGAGCAGTTCTTC. The whole variable domain, filled in from reference TRBV7-9 and TRBJ2-1, reads DTGVSQNPRHKITKRGQNVTFRCDPISEHNRLYWYRQTLGQGPEFLTYFQNEAQLEKSRLLSDRFSAERPKGSFSTLEIQRTEQGDSAMYLCASSPRGGSRYNEQFFGPGTRLTVL.

The chain employs TRBV10-3 and TRBJ2-7; D not resolved. V gave up 6 bases and J gave up 2 bases, with 8 bases separating them. The CDR3 consists of 12 residues. The germline CDR1 and CDR2 sequences are ENHRY and SYGVKD. The CDR3 is CAIRGSAYEQYF. The CDR3 coding sequence is TGTGCCATCAGGGGGTCTGCCTACGAGCAGTACTTC.

This chain connects TRBV14 to TRBJ2-7; 14 positions match TRBD2. V dropped 3 bases and J dropped 6; count of bases not matched to a gene: 10. CDR1 and CDR2 (germline): SGHDN, FVKESK. CDR3 length: 17 residues. CDR3 sequence (DNA): TGTGCCAGCAGCCAGCGCCCGACTAGCGGGGGGGTGAGCGAGCAGTACTTC. Amino acids: CASSQRPTSGGVSEQYF. The full variable domain, in which reference TRBV14 and TRBJ2-7 provide the parts outside the CDR3, is EAGVTQFPSHSVIEKGQTVTLRCDPISGHDNLYWYRRVMGKEIKFLLHFVKESKQDESGMPNNRFLAERTGGTYSTLKVQPAELEDSGVYFCASSQRPTSGGVSEQYFGPGTRLTVT.

Regarding this clone: A far larger clone differs by one base, so this is likely a read error. The chain links TRBV28 to TRBJ2-7; TRBD1 aligns across 9 bases. CDR1 and CDR2 (germline): MDHEN, SYDVKM. This CDR3 is built from 15 residues. CDR3 residues: CDSSFDRGANYEQYF. The CDR3 nucleotides are TGTGACAGCAGTTTCGACAGGGGGGCTAACTACGAGCAGTACTTC.

Comments on this clone: A far bigger clonotype differs at one base, so this is likely a read error. Other nucleotide sequences in the sample specify the same CDR3. This chain links TRBV4-2 with TRBJ1-5; perhaps TRBD1 as D (6 bases). The CDR3 runs to 16 residues. The germline gives CDR1 LGHNA, CDR2 YNFKEQ. The CDR3 DNA follows: TGTGCCAGCAGCCAAGATCTGAGACAGGACAATCAACCCCAGCATTTT. It specifies CASSQDLRQDNQPQHF.

The rearrangement joins TRBV29-1 to TRBJ2-3, with 10 bases that match TRBD2. The trim removed 8 bases at V and 4 bases at J, leaving 12 bases unmatched. Germline V gene data show CDR1 as SQVTM and CDR2 as ANQGSEA. This CDR3 has 15 amino acids. The CDR3 region is CSSRGTSDVADTQYF. The DNA for the CDR3 is TGCAGCTCGAGGGGGACTAGCGACGTGGCAGATACGCAGTATTTT.

V gene TRBV5-1 combines with J gene TRBJ1-3; D call uncertain. The germline gives CDR1 SGHRS, CDR2 YFSETQ. Trimming shortened V by 4 bases and J by 0 bases, and 17 bases separated the two germline ends. This CDR3 contains 17 residues. CDR3 nucleotides: TGCGCCAGCAGCCCCGGATCCGGACCGAGCTCTGGAAACACCATATATTTT. It yields the protein CASSPGSGPSSGNTIYF. Full variable domain (missing parts from reference TRBV5-1 and TRBJ1-3): KAGVTQTPRYLIKTRGQQVTLSCSPISGHRSVSWYQQTPGQGLQFLFEYFSETQRNKGNFPGRFSGRQFSNSRSEMNVSTLELGDSALYLCASSPGSGPSSGNTIYFGEGSWLTVV.

This clone was counted many times. The sample holds other DNA sequences that translate to the same CDR3. V and J are TRBV29-1 and TRBJ2-1, with 7 bases aligning to TRBD2. Per germline, CDR1 SQVTM and CDR2 ANQGSEA. The CDR3 consists of 17 residues. Trimming cost V 4 bases and J 7 bases; bases outside gene matches: 19. Written as DNA, the CDR3 is TGCAGCGTTGTCGATCCTTACACGCCGGGAGGCCCGAATGAGCAGTTCTTC. Its protein product is CSVVDPYTPGGPNEQFF.

A remark on this clone: A far more abundant clone sits one base away, making this likely a read error. V usage is TRBV6-5 and J usage is TRBJ2-2, with D tentatively TRBD1 or TRBD2 (5 bases each). V lost 9 bases and J 4 bases, leaving 18 bases between the germline ends. CDR1 is MNHEY and CDR2 is SVGAGI in the germline V gene. CDR3 length: 15 amino acids. The CDR3 DNA reads TGTGCCAGTTCCGGGGCAGGGAAGGGCACCGGGGAGCTGTTTTTT. It codes for CASSGAGKGTGELFF.

This clone was seen only once. This rearrangement joins TRBV4-2 to TRBJ2-3; D may be TRBD2 (7 bases). The V and J ends lost 5 bases and 1 base respectively, with 13 bases between them. Germline V gene lookup returns CDR1 LGHNA and CDR2 YNFKEQ. The CDR3 totals 15 residues. Here the CDR3 reads CASSGGGVGTDTQYF. CDR3 in DNA: TGTGCCAGCAGCGGAGGGGGGGTGGGCACAGATACGCAGTATTTT.

The V gene is TRBV6-1, the J gene TRBJ2-1; 11 positions match TRBD1. V lost 4 bases and J lost 5; bases outside the gene matches: 4. The CDR3 is made up of 15 amino acids. Per germline, CDR1 MNHNS and CDR2 SASEGT. The CDR3 DNA is TGTGCCAGCAGTGTAGGACAGGGGGCACACAATGAGCAGTTCTTC. Translation gives CASSVGQGAHNEQFF.

This rearrangement joins TRBV5-1 to TRBJ1-3; D is perhaps TRBD1 (6 bases). The CDR3 length is 16 residues. V lost 0 bases and J 0 bases, leaving 10 bases between the germline ends. CDR1 is SGHRS and CDR2 is YFSETQ in the germline V gene. The CDR3 DNA reads TGCGCCAGCAGCTTGGTAGGACAGAGCTCTGGAAACACCATATATTTT. The encoded protein is CASSLVGQSSGNTIYF.

This clone came up a few times. The chain uses TRBV27 and TRBJ2-7, with 7 positions matching TRBD2. Germline V gives CDR1 MNHEY, CDR2 SMNVEV (reference sequence). The CDR3 is made up of 15 amino acids. The V segment lost 5 bases and the J segment 3 bases; nucleotides outside the gene matches: 10. The CDR3: CASSPRAGPNYEQYF. The CDR3 DNA is TGTGCCAGCAGTCCCCGAGCGGGACCAAACTACGAGCAGTACTTC.

To note about this clone: The junction differs from germline at one of its ends, possibly a read error. The chain couples TRBV6-5 to TRBJ1-1; perhaps TRBD1 as D (6 bases). Germline CDR1 is MNHEY and CDR2 is SVGAGI. CDR3 size: 14 residues. Written as DNA, the CDR3 is TGTGCCAGTCGTAAACCCGACAGGCACACTGGAGCTTTCTTT. Its protein is CASRKPDRHTGAFF.

The chain recombines TRBV7-8 with TRBJ1-4, with D hard to call. CDR3 length equals 14 residues. Trimming took 5 bases from V and 8 from J, leaving 15 bases between them. From germline, CDR1 is SGHVS and CDR2 FQNEAQ. CDR3 protein: CASSPERVGEKLFF. In DNA, the CDR3 is TGTGCCAGCAGCCCGGAGAGGGTCGGCGAAAAACTGTTTTTT.

To note about this clone: This clone may be a read error of a much larger clone one base away. This rearrangement joins TRBV5-4 to TRBJ2-2; D is unresolved. Deletions cut 2 bases from V and 0 bases from J, with 5 bases between. Per the germline V gene, CDR1 is SGHNT and CDR2 is YYREEE (reference sequence). This CDR3 has 14 residues. The CDR3 bases are TGTGCCAGCAGCTTATACTCGAACACCGGGGAGCTGTTTTTT. It yields the protein CASSLYSNTGELFF. Together with reference TRBV5-4 and TRBJ2-2, the CDR3 gives the full variable domain: ETGVTQSPTHLIKTRGQQVTLRCSSQSGHNTVSWYQQALGQGPQFIFQYYREEENGRGNFPPRFSGLQFPNYSSELNVNALELDDSALYLCASSLYSNTGELFFGEGSRLTVL.

This sequence joins TRBV5-1 and TRBJ2-7; maybe TRBD2 (6 bases). The CDR3 is 15 amino acids. Germline lookup yields CDR1 SGHRS and CDR2 YFSETQ. V lost 0 bases, J lost 2 bases, and 12 bases lay in between. The CDR3 DNA follows: TGCGCCAGCAGCTTGGTCGGGAGTCCCCCCTACGAGCAGTACTTC. Translating it yields CASSLVGSPPYEQYF.

This clone has a single count. The rearrangement joins TRBV9 to TRBJ2-1; TRBD2 aligns across 15 bases. Germline trimming cut 4 bases from V and 0 bases from J; bases unmatched to any gene: 5. CDR1 is SGDLS and CDR2 is YYNGEE in the germline V gene. CDR3 length: 18 residues. CDR3 protein: CASSSGTSGRSSYNEQFF. The CDR3 coding sequence is TGTGCCAGCAGCAGCGGGACTAGCGGGAGGAGCTCCTACAATGAGCAGTTCTTC.

This rearrangement joins TRBV28 to TRBJ2-2; 9 nucleotides match TRBD1. V shed 10 bases, J shed 7 bases, and the junction held 13 bases outside the gene matches. The CDR3 loop spans 15 amino acids. Germline CDR1 reads MDHEN; CDR2 reads SYDVKM. CDR3 nucleotide sequence: TGTGCCACTTCACATGGGACAGGGTTGGTCGGGGAGCTGTTTTTT. It yields the protein CATSHGTGLVGELFF. Filled out from reference TRBV28 and TRBJ2-2, the complete variable domain reads DVKVTQSSRYLVKRTGEKVFLECVQDMDHENMFWYRQDPGLGLRLIYFSYDVKMKEKGDIPEGYSVSREKKERFSLILESASTNQTSMYLCATSHGTGLVGELFFGEGSRLTVL.

The V gene is TRBV9, the J gene TRBJ2-1; 7 bases are a match to TRBD2. Germline CDR1 SGDLS, CDR2 YYNGEE. This CDR3 comprises 15 residues. With 2 bases clipped from V and 8 bases from J, the junction kept 10 bases outside the gene matches. The CDR3, as DNA: TGTGCCAGCAGCGTCATCCTCGGGGGAGGGGATGAGCAGTTCTTC. It translates to CASSVILGGGDEQFF.

Regarding this clone: Other DNA sequences from this sample encode an identical CDR3 as well. The chain carries TRBV28 and TRBJ1-1; no clear D gene. CDR1 is MDHEN, CDR2 SYDVKM, per germline. V was trimmed by 4 bases and J by 3 bases, leaving 6 bases between them. The CDR3 runs 12 residues. The CDR3 is CASSSGYTEAFF. CDR3 sequence (DNA): TGTGCCAGCAGTTCCGGCTACACTGAAGCTTTCTTT.

The sample holds many counts of this clone. This sample includes further DNA sequences coding for the same CDR3. V usage is TRBV30 and J usage is TRBJ2-3; D gene ambiguous. CDR1 is GTSNPN and CDR2 is SVGIG in the germline V gene (reference sequence). V was pared by 8 bases and J by 4 bases, with 13 bases between. CDR3 length equals 12 residues. CDR3 residues: CALTKVADTQYF. DNA for the CDR3: TGTGCCCTGACCAAGGTGGCAGATACGCAGTATTTT.

The J gene is TRBJ1-4, the V gene TRBV30; D remains unclear. The CDR3 loop spans 16 amino acids. Trimming stripped 1 base from V and 0 bases from J, with 12 bases between. The germline CDR1 and CDR2 sequences are GTSNPN and SVGIG (reference sequence). CDR3 nucleotides: TGTGCCTGGAGTGAGGAGGGTGGAGCAACTAATGAAAAACTGTTTTTT. Protein product: CAWSEEGGATNEKLFF.

This chain joins TRBV7-3 and TRBJ2-5, with TRBD2 as a possible D gene (5 bases). The CDR3 is made up of 14 amino acids. Trimming took 4 bases from V and 2 from J, leaving 11 bases between them. Germline CDR1 is SGHTA and CDR2 is FQGTGA. CDR3 in amino acids: CASSSSGNQETQYF. The CDR3 DNA follows: TGTGCCAGCAGCTCGTCCGGGAATCAAGAGACCCAGTACTTC.

This clone was counted at least ten times. The identical CDR3 is also encoded by other nucleotide sequences in the sample. This chain joins TRBV6-1 and TRBJ2-4; D tentatively fits TRBD1 or TRBD2 (5 bases each). CDR3 length: 15 residues. The V gene's germline CDR1 is MNHNS and CDR2 SASEGT. V was shortened by 4 bases and J by 3 bases, with 13 bases between the two germline ends. The CDR3 here is CASSAWDGGKNIQYF. CDR3 in DNA: TGTGCCAGCAGTGCCTGGGATGGGGGCAAAAACATTCAGTACTTC.

The chain uses TRBV30 and TRBJ1-1; D is perhaps TRBD1 (5 bases). Trimming shortened V by 5 bases and J by 8 bases, and 12 bases separated the two germline ends. From germline, CDR1 is GTSNPN and CDR2 SVGIG (reference sequence). The CDR3 totals 11 residues. The CDR3: CAWQMTEEAFF. Written as DNA, the CDR3 is TGTGCCTGGCAAATGACAGAAGAAGCTTTCTTT.

This clone has only one observation. The chain employs TRBV19 and TRBJ2-5, with 9 nucleotides matching TRBD1. The CDR3 has 15 amino acids. With 5 bases clipped from V and 2 bases from J, the junction kept 6 bases outside the gene matches. Germline V gene lookup returns CDR1 LNHDA and CDR2 SQIVND (reference sequence). The CDR3 protein is CASSQGQGIQETQYF. The DNA of the CDR3 is TGTGCCAGTAGTCAGGGACAGGGTATACAAGAGACCCAGTACTTC.